These 26 T cell receptor beta chains originate from one sample sequenced in a study of Ad26.COV2.S vaccination and SARS-CoV-2 variants. Sample treatment: some 19 received Ad26.COV2.S at low or high dose, single or two shots; five or six received placebo; per-sample allocation not given. Each sample was drawn 63 days after the first injection (of vaccine or placebo). Clones were read by immunoSEQ multiplex PCR, and TCRdb kept only the in-frame ones, dropping some. The data contain about 400,000 clones, approximately 90% of them singletons. The sample consisted of peripheral blood, taken in a trial of Ad26.COV2.S vaccine versus placebo. These receptors were taken from a person aged 18-60 years who received the Ad26.COV2.S COVID-19 vaccine or a placebo.

The chain is built from TRBV4-1 and TRBJ2-3; no firm D call. Trimming removed 0 bases at V and 6 bases at J, with 7 bases between. Germline V CDR1 and CDR2: MGHRA, YSYEKL. The CDR3 consists of 13 residues. The CDR3 DNA reads as TGCGCCAGCAGCCAAGACATGGGTGATACGCAGTATTTT. It translates to CASSQDMGDTQYF.

This chain uses TRBV24-1 with TRBJ1-2, with TRBD1 matching over 7 bases. The J segment lost 4 bases and the V segment lost 5 bases, leaving 9 bases of the junction unmatched. Germline V gene lookup returns CDR1 KGHDR and CDR2 SFDVKD. This CDR3 is built from 15 residues. CDR3 amino acids: CATSARGQAFYGYTF. The CDR3 DNA is TGTGCCACCAGTGCCCGCGGACAGGCTTTCTATGGCTACACCTTC.

The J gene is TRBJ1-3, the V gene TRBV10-3; 9 bases agree with TRBD1. This CDR3 has 16 amino acids. Per germline, CDR1 ENHRY and CDR2 SYGVKD. J was trimmed by 4 bases and V by 3 bases; bases with no gene match: 7. CDR3 in amino acids: CAISDRDRDPGNTIYF. The CDR3, as DNA: TGTGCCATCAGTGACCGGGACAGGGATCCCGGAAACACCATATATTTT.

This sequence joins TRBV12-3 or TRBV12-4 and TRBJ1-1, with D hard to call. Trimming pared 6 bases from V and 3 bases from J, leaving 11 bases between. The CDR3 spans 13 residues. Written as DNA, the CDR3 is TGTGCCAGCAGCCTACCCCTACACACTGAAGCTTTCTTT. Translating it yields CASSLPLHTEAFF.

The chain has TRBV5-1 and TRBJ1-1; D unclear. With 0 bases removed from V and 1 base from J, the gap between germline ends came to 7 bases. CDR1 SGHRS and CDR2 YFSETQ come from the germline V gene. This CDR3 is 14 amino acids long. CDR3 nucleotides: TGCGCCAGCAGCTTGGTAGGGTCGAACACTGAAGCTTTCTTT. Amino acids: CASSLVGSNTEAFF.

The V call is TRBV27, the J call TRBJ2-6; 7 nucleotides align to TRBD1. The CDR3 length is 21 residues. The germline CDR1 and CDR2 sequences are MNHEY and SMNVEV (reference sequence). After removal of 0 bases from V and 0 bases from J, the junction contained 14 bases not matched to a gene. This chain's CDR3 is CASSLSPPIPTGSSGANVLTF. In DNA form, the CDR3 reads TGTGCCAGCAGTTTATCTCCACCCATCCCGACAGGGAGCTCTGGGGCCAACGTCCTGACTTTC.

The chain joins TRBV28 to TRBJ2-7; D is unclear. The V gene's germline CDR1 is MDHEN and CDR2 SYDVKM. Trimming cost V 3 bases and J 3 bases, with 9 bases left between them. CDR3 size: 13 residues. CDR3 loop: CASSLGSDYEQYF. CDR3 sequence (DNA): TGTGCCAGCAGTTTGGGTTCCGACTACGAGCAGTACTTC.

There are a few counts of this clone. The genes are TRBV6-2 or TRBV6-3 and TRBJ1-5; 9 positions match TRBD1. The CDR3 contains 15 residues. V trimming: 6 bases; J trimming: 6 bases; junction bases outside the gene matches: 9. Per germline, CDR1 MNHEY and CDR2 SVGEGT. This CDR3 reads CASRPGTGFGQPQHF. DNA of the CDR3: TGTGCCAGCAGGCCTGGGACAGGGTTTGGTCAGCCCCAGCATTTT.

The rearrangement joins TRBV27 to TRBJ2-1; 9 nucleotides line up with TRBD2. The trim removed 5 bases at V and 0 bases at J, leaving 8 bases unmatched. The CDR3 runs to 17 residues. Germline V gives CDR1 MNHEY, CDR2 SMNVEV (reference sequence). The CDR3 loop reads CASSKSTSGVSYNEQFF. CDR3 nucleotides: TGTGCCAGCAGTAAGTCGACTAGCGGAGTCTCCTACAATGAGCAGTTCTTC.

This clone appeared a single time. The chain joins TRBV11-2 to TRBJ2-5; D is possibly TRBD1 or TRBD2 (7 bases each). Germline V lookup: CDR1 SGHAT, CDR2 FQNNGV. V lost 0 bases, J lost 4 bases, and 15 bases lay in between. CDR3 length equals 16 residues. The chain's CDR3 is CASSLDRGRGGETQYF. CDR3 DNA: TGTGCCAGCAGCTTAGATAGAGGCAGGGGGGGAGAGACCCAGTACTTC.

The chain uses TRBV28 and TRBJ2-7, with 10 bases identical to TRBD1. CDR1 MDHEN and CDR2 SYDVKM come from the germline V gene. Losses at the gene ends were 2 bases for V and 3 bases for J; bases not matched to a gene: 7. The CDR3 runs to 16 residues. The CDR3 sequence: CASSLTKGTGDYEQYF. The CDR3 DNA reads as TGTGCCAGCAGTTTAACTAAGGGGACAGGGGACTACGAGCAGTACTTC.

With regard to this clone: This sample includes further DNA sequences coding for the same CDR3. V usage is TRBV19 and J usage is TRBJ1-6; the D is unclear. This CDR3 has 13 amino acids. The V end lost 3 bases, the J end lost 7 bases, and 7 bases lay between the germline ends. CDR1 and CDR2 from the germline V gene are LNHDA and SQIVND (reference sequence). The CDR3 DNA reads TGTGCCAGTAGTATTCGAGGGAATTCACCCCTCCACTTT. It encodes CASSIRGNSPLHF.

The table lists this clone with a count of one. The chain has TRBV7-9 and TRBJ2-1; either TRBD1 or TRBD2 may fit D (5 bases each). There are 13 residues in the CDR3. Germline V CDR1 and CDR2: SEHNR, FQNEAQ (reference sequence). V lost 5 bases to trimming and J lost 9 bases, with 14 bases between them. CDR3 sequence: CASSHLSGGEQFF. The CDR3, as DNA: TGTGCCAGCAGCCACTTAAGTGGGGGTGAGCAGTTCTTC.

The V and J genes are TRBV5-1 and TRBJ2-4; 7 bases agree with TRBD2. J lost 7 bases, V lost 0 bases, and 7 bases had no gene match. Germline V gives CDR1 SGHRS, CDR2 YFSETQ. CDR3 length: 15 residues. Here the CDR3 DNA reads TGCGCCAGCAGCTTGGATTTGGGGAGGGAGAACATTCAGTACTTC. It yields the protein CASSLDLGRENIQYF.

V is TRBV20-1 and J is TRBJ2-7, with D possibly TRBD2 on 5 matching bases. Trimming cost V 3 bases and J 6 bases, with 15 bases left between them. The germline CDR1 and CDR2 sequences are DFQATT and SNEGSKA (reference sequence). The CDR3 has 13 amino acids. Here the CDR3 DNA reads TGCAGTGCTAGTACCCTCGGCGGGCTCGAGCAGTACTTC. This gives the protein CSASTLGGLEQYF.

This rearrangement joins TRBV19 to TRBJ2-7; D may correspond to TRBD1 or TRBD2 (10 bases each). The CDR3 loop spans 20 amino acids. Trimming stripped 5 bases from V and 7 bases from J, with 36 bases between. CDR1 is LNHDA, CDR2 SQIVND, per germline (reference sequence). The CDR3, as DNA: TGTGCCAGTAGTCCTCGACAGGGGGCGCGGGCGGCTAGCGGGAGAGGTGAGCAGTACTTC. This encodes CASSPRQGARAASGRGEQYF. Full variable domain (outside the CDR3, taken from reference TRBV19 and TRBJ2-7): DGGITQSPKYLFRKEGQNVTLSCEQNLNHDAMYWYRQDPGQGLRLIYYSQIVNDFQKGDIAEGYSVSREKKESFPLTVTSAQKNPTAFYLCASSPRQGARAASGRGEQYFGPGTRLTVT.

The chain is built from TRBV6-1 and TRBJ2-1, with 10 bases identical to TRBD2. The germline CDR1 and CDR2 sequences are MNHNS and SASEGT. V lost 2 bases and J lost 2; bases outside the gene matches: 0. The CDR3 spans 15 residues. DNA for the CDR3: TGTGCCAGCAGTGAACTAGCGGGAGCCTACAATGAGCAGTTCTTC. It codes for CASSELAGAYNEQFF.

As for this clone: A much larger clone sits a single nucleotide away, making a read error possible. The chain links TRBV11-2 to TRBJ2-5; D gene ambiguous. V shed 3 bases and J shed 4 bases, with 3 bases lying between them. This CDR3 contains 11 residues. Germline CDR1 reads SGHAT; CDR2 reads FQNNGV. CDR3 region: CASSFGETQYF. CDR3 DNA: TGTGCCAGCAGCTTCGGAGAGACCCAGTACTTC. Full variable domain (rest looked up from reference TRBV11-2 and TRBJ2-5): EAGVAQSPRYKIIEKRQSVAFWCNPISGHATLYWYQQILGQGPKLLIQFQNNGVVDDSQLPKDRFSAERLKGVDSTLKIQPAKLEDSAVYLCASSFGETQYFGPGTRLLVL.

This clone showed up just once. The chain recombines TRBV28 with TRBJ1-1, with D unclear. The germline V and J ends were trimmed by 2 bases and 3 bases, with 13 bases remaining between them. The CDR3 is made up of 15 amino acids. Germline loops: CDR1 MDHEN, CDR2 SYDVKM. The CDR3 sequence: CASSLTRLGDTEAFF. CDR3 DNA: TGTGCCAGCAGTTTAACTCGGCTCGGCGACACTGAAGCTTTCTTT.

This clone was observed once. This chain links TRBV5-1 with TRBJ2-1; 8 bases are a match to TRBD2. The ends lost 0 bases at V and 3 bases at J; junction bases unmatched: 5. The CDR3 is made up of 16 amino acids. The germline gives CDR1 SGHRS, CDR2 YFSETQ. The CDR3 here is CASSLGLAGRYNEQFF. In nucleotides, the CDR3 is TGCGCCAGCAGCTTGGGCCTAGCGGGCCGCTACAATGAGCAGTTCTTC.

This chain connects TRBV18 to TRBJ2-1; 10 nucleotides match TRBD2. J gave up 0 bases and V 0 bases, and 11 bases lay outside the gene matches. CDR3 length: 20 amino acids. Germline V gene sequence: CDR1 KGHSH, CDR2 LQKENI. CDR3 DNA sequence: TGTGCCAGCTCACCACCAAAAGGACTAGCGGATTTGAACTCCTACAATGAGCAGTTCTTC. This codes for CASSPPKGLADLNSYNEQFF.

The rearrangement joins TRBV6-5 to TRBJ1-1; 9 bases agree with TRBD1. The CDR3 has 12 amino acids. The V and J ends lost 8 bases and 8 bases, in that order; junction bases with no gene match: 6. Germline CDR1 MNHEY, CDR2 SVGAGI. The CDR3 sequence: CASGDRALEAFF. The CDR3 DNA reads as TGTGCCAGCGGGGACAGGGCTCTCGAAGCTTTCTTT.

The chain joins TRBV19 to TRBJ2-7, with D unresolved. There are 15 residues in the CDR3. Germline CDR1 reads LNHDA; CDR2 reads SQIVND (reference sequence). V was cut by 1 base and J by 1 base, with 11 bases left in between. The CDR3 reads CASSIAGSESYEQYF. CDR3 sequence (DNA): TGTGCCAGTAGTATAGCAGGCAGCGAGTCCTACGAGCAGTACTTC.

This clone appeared once. The chain joins TRBV7-2 to TRBJ2-3; D uncertain. The CDR3 length is 15 residues. V shed 1 base and J shed 2 bases, with 10 bases lying between them. CDR1 is SGHTA, CDR2 FQGNSA, per germline. The CDR3 coding sequence is TGTGCCAGCAGCTTAGGAGGACGGAACACAGATACGCAGTATTTT. Amino acids: CASSLGGRNTDTQYF.

V gene TRBV7-2 combines with J gene TRBJ2-5; 10 bases match TRBD2. Germline CDR1 is SGHTA and CDR2 is FQGNSA. Trimming took 1 base from V and 1 from J; bases not matched to a gene: 6. The CDR3 runs 17 residues. This CDR3 is CASSLGSVAGGQETQYF. The CDR3 DNA is TGTGCCAGCAGCTTAGGGTCTGTAGCGGGAGGCCAAGAGACCCAGTACTTC.

V gene TRBV6-5 combines with J gene TRBJ2-7, with 9 positions matching TRBD2. In germline, CDR1 is MNHEY, CDR2 SVGAGI. Trimming removed 0 bases from V and 4 bases from J; junction bases left unmatched: 4. This CDR3 has 15 residues. CDR3 protein: CASSYSASGKYEQYF. The CDR3 bases are TGTGCCAGCAGTTACTCGGCTAGCGGGAAATACGAGCAGTACTTC.